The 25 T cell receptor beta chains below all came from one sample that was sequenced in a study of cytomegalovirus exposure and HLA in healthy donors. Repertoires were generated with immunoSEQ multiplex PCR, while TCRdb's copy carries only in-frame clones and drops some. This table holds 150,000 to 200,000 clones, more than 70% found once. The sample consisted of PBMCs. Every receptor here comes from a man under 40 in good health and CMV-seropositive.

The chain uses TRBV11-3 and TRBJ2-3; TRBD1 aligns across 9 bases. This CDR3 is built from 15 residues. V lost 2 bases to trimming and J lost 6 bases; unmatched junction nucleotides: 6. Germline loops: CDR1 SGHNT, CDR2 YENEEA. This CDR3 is CASSLTPTGGDTQYF. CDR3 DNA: TGTGCCAGCAGCTTAACCCCGACAGGGGGGGATACGCAGTATTTT. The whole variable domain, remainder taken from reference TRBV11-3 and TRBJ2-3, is EAGVVQSPRYKIIEKKQPVAFWCNPISGHNTLYWYLQNLGQGPELLIRYENEEAVDDSQLPKDRFSAERLKGVDSTLKIQPAELGDSAVYLCASSLTPTGGDTQYFGPGTRLTVL.

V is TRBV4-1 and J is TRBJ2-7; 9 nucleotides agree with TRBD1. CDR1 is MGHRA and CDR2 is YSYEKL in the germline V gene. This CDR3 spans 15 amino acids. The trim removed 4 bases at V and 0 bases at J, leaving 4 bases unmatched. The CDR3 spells CASSRPGQGSYEQYF. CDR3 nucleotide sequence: TGCGCCAGCAGCCGACCGGGACAGGGCTCCTACGAGCAGTACTTC.

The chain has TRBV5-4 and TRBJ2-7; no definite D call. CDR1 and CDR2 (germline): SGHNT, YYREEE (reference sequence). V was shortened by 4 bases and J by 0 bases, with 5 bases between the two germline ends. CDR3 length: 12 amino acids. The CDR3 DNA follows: TGTGCCAGCAGCCCGGGCTCCTACGAGCAGTACTTC. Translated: CASSPGSYEQYF.

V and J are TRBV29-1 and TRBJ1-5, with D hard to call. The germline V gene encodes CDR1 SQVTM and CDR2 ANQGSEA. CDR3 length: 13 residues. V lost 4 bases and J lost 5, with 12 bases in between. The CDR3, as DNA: TGCAGCGTTGGGGCTAAATCGGATCAGCCCCAGCATTTT. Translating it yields CSVGAKSDQPQHF.

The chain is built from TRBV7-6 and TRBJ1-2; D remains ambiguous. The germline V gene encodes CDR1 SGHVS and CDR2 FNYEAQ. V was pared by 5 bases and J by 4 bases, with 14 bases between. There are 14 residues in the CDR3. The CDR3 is CASSRSEAAYGYTF. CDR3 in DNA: TGTGCCAGCAGCCGCTCGGAGGCAGCCTATGGCTACACCTTC.

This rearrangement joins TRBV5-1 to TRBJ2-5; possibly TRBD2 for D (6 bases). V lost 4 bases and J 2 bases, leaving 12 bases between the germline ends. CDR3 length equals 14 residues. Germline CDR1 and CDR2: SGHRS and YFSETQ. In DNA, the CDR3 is TGCGCCAGCAGCCCAAGACTAGTGCAAGAGACCCAGTACTTC. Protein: CASSPRLVQETQYF.

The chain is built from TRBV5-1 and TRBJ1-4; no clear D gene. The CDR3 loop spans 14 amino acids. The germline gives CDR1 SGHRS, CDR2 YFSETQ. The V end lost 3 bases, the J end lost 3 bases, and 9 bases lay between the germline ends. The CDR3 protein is CASSSAGSNEKLFF. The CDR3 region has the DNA TGCGCCAGCAGCTCCGCAGGTTCTAATGAAAAACTGTTTTTT. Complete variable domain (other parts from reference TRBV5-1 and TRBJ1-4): KAGVTQTPRYLIKTRGQQVTLSCSPISGHRSVSWYQQTPGQGLQFLFEYFSETQRNKGNFPGRFSGRQFSNSRSEMNVSTLELGDSALYLCASSSAGSNEKLFFGSGTQLSVL.

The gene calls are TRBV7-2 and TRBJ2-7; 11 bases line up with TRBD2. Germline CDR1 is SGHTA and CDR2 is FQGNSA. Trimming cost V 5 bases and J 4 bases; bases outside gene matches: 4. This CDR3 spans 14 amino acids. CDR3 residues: CASSASSGGYEQYF. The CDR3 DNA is TGTGCCAGCAGCGCGTCTAGCGGGGGGTACGAGCAGTACTTC.

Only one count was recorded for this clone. The CDR3 spells CASSSRTYQPQHF. The CDR3 coding sequence is TGTGCCAGCAGTTCGCGGACATATCAGCCCCAGCATTTT. The chain is built from TRBV27 and TRBJ1-5, with D perhaps matching TRBD1 (5 bases). The CDR3 consists of 13 residues. CDR1 and CDR2 (germline): MNHEY, SMNVEV (reference sequence). V gave up 4 bases and J gave up 5 bases, with 9 bases separating them.

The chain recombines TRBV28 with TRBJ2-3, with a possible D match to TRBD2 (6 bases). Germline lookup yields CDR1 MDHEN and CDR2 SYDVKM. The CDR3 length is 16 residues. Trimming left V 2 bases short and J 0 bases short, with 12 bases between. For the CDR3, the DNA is TGTGCCAGCAGTTTACCCGGACTATCCAGCACAGATACGCAGTATTTT. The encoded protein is CASSLPGLSSTDTQYF.

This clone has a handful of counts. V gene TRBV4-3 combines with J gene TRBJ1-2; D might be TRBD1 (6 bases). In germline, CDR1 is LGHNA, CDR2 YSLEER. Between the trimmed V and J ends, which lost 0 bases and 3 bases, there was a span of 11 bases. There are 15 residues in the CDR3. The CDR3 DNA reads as TGCGCCAGCAGCCAAGACTACCAGGGGTACTATGGCTACACCTTC. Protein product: CASSQDYQGYYGYTF.

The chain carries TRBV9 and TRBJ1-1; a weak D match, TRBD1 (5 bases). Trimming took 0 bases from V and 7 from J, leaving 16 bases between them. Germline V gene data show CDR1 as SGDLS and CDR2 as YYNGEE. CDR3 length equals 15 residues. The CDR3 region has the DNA TGTGCCAGCAGCGTAGGCGGGGGACGGTTGCGTGAAGCTTTCTTT. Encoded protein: CASSVGGGRLREAFF.

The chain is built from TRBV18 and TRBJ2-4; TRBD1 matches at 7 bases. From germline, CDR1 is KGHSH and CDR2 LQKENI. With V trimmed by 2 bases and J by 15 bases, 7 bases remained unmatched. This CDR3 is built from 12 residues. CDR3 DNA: TGTGCCAGCTCACCAGGAGATGGACAGGCGTACTTC. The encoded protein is CASSPGDGQAYF. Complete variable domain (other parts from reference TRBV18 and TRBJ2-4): NAGVMQNPRHLVRRRGQEARLRCSPMKGHSHVYWYRQLPEEGLKFMVYLQKENIIDESGMPKERFSAEFPKEGPSILRIQQVVRGDSAAYFCASSPGDGQAYFGAGTRLSVL.

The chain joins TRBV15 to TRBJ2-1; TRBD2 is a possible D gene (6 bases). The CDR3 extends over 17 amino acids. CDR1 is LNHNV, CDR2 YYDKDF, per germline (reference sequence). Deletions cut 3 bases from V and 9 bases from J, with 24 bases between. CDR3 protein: CATSRTRRGIDVGEQFF. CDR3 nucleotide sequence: TGTGCCACCAGCAGGACGCGGCGCGGGATAGACGTTGGTGAGCAGTTCTTC.

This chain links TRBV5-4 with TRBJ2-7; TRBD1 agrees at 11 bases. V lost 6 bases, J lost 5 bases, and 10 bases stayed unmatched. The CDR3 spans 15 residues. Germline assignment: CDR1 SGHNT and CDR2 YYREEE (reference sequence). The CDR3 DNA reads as TGTGCCAGCACCCCGATGGGACAGGGGGTCCACGAGCAGTACTTC. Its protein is CASTPMGQGVHEQYF.

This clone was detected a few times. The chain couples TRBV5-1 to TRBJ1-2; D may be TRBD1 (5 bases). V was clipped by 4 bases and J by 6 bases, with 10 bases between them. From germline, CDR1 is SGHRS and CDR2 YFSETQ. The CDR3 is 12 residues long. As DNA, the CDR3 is TGCGCCAGCAGCCCCACGGGGGATGGCTACACCTTC. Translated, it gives CASSPTGDGYTF.

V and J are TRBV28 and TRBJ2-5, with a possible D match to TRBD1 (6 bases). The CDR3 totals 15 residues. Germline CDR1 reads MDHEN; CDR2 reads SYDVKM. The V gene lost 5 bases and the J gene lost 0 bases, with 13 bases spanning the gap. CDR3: CASSPPGTYQETQYF. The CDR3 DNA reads TGTGCCAGCAGTCCACCAGGGACATACCAAGAGACCCAGTACTTC.

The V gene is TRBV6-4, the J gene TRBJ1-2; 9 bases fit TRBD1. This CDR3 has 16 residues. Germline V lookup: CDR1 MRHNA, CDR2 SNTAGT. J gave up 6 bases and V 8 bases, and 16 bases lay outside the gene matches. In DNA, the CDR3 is TGTGCCAGCCCGAAGACCCCGGGACAGGGAGGTGATGGCTACACCTTC. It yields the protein CASPKTPGQGGDGYTF.

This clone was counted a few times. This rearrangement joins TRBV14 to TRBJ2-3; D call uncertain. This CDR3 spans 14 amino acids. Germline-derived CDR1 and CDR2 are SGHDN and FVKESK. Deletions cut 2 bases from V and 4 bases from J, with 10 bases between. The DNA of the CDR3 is TGTGCCAGCAGCCAAATCGACATATCAGATACGCAGTATTTT. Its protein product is CASSQIDISDTQYF.

This CDR3 is CASSVGLAGGDNEQFF. In DNA form, the CDR3 reads TGTGCCAGCAGCGTAGGGCTAGCGGGAGGCGACAATGAGCAGTTCTTC. J is TRBJ2-1 and V is TRBV9; 11 nucleotides line up with TRBD2. The germline V gene has CDR1 SGDLS and CDR2 YYNGEE. V lost 0 bases to trimming and J lost 5 bases; unmatched junction nucleotides: 4. This CDR3 comprises 16 residues.

The CDR3 spells CASSLFGGSYNSPLHF. CDR3 in DNA: TGTGCCAGCAGTTTATTCGGGGGCTCCTATAATTCACCCCTCCACTTT. The J gene is TRBJ1-6, the V gene TRBV27; a possible D gene is TRBD1 (5 bases). V was trimmed by 1 base and J by 0 bases, leaving 7 bases between them. The CDR3 spans 16 residues. Germline lookup yields CDR1 MNHEY and CDR2 SMNVEV (reference sequence).

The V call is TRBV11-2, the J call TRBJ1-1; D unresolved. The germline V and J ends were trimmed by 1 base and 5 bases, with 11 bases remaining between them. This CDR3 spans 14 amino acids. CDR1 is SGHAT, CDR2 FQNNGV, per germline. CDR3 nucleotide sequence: TGTGCCAGCAGCTTAGGAGAGGGTGGGACTGAAGCTTTCTTT. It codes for CASSLGEGGTEAFF.

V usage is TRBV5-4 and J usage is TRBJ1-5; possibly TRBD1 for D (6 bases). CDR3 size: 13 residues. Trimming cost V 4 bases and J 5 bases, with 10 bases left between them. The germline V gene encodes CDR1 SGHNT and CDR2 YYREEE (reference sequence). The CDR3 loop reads CASSGGVDQPQHF. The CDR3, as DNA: TGTGCCAGCAGCGGGGGCGTGGATCAGCCCCAGCATTTT.

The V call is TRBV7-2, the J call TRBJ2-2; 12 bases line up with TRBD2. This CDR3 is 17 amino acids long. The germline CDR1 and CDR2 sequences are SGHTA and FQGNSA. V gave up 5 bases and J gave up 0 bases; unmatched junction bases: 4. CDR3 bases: TGTGCCAGCAGCGCGACTAGCGGGGGTGCGAACACCGGGGAGCTGTTTTTT. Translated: CASSATSGGANTGELFF.

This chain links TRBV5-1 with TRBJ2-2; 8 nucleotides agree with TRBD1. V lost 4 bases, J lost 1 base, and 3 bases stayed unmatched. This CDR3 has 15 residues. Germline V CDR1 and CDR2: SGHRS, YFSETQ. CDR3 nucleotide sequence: TGCGCCAGCAGCCCAGGGGGCATGAACACCGGGGAGCTGTTTTTT. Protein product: CASSPGGMNTGELFF.